This TCR beta chain was retrieved from a study of T cell responses to AZD1222 COVID-19 vaccine. Regarding the study as a whole: Vaccine-associated CD4 TCRs ranged over spike, dominating at 160-218 and 743-854. Repertoire samples came only from after the peak T cell response.

Sequencing used immunoSEQ multiplex PCR; TCRdb keeps in-frame clones, though not all of them. The sample shows roughly 130,000 clones, approximately 85% of them seen only once. This clone was picked up one time. Its antigen is unknown. The sequence derives from an adult in good health. The sample was peripheral blood, taken on day 0 of AZD1222 vaccination.

CDR3 coding DNA: TGTGCCAGCAGCGTATTACAGGGACCCGGGGAGCTGTTTTTT. Translating it yields CASSVLQGPGELFF. The chain links TRBV7-9 to TRBJ2-2; D is perhaps TRBD1 (6 bases). V lost 5 bases to trimming and J lost 6 bases, with 13 bases between them. Germline-derived CDR1 and CDR2 are SEHNR and FQNEAQ (reference sequence). The CDR3 runs 14 residues.